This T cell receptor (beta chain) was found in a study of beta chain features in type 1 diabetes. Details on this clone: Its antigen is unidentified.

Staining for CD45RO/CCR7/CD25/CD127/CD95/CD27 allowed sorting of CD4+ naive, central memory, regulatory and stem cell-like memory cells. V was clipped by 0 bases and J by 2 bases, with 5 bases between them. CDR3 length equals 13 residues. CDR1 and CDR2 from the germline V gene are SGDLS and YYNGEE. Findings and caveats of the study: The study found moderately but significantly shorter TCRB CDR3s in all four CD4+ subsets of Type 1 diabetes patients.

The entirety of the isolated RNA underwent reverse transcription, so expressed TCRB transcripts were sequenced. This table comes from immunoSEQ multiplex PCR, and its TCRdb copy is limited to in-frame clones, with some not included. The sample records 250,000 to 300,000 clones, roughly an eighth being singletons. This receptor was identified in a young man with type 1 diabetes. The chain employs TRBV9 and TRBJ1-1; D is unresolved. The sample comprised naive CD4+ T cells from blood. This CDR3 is CASSVESNTEAFF. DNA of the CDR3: TGTGCCAGCAGCGTAGAGAGTAACACTGAAGCTTTCTTT.